The rows below give T cell receptor beta chains drawn from one sample of a study of blood T cell repertoires in COVID-19. Generated by immunoSEQ multiplex PCR, the TCRdb table keeps only in-frame clones and is missing some. The sample lists 200,000 to 250,000 clones; roughly 91% were seen once. The source material was PBMCs or T cells enriched from blood (not recorded which). These receptors originate from a young man in a cohort exposed to, infected with or recovered from COVID-19 (not recorded which). CDR3s include the opening cysteine and the closing phenylalanine or tryptophan. The D gene is left open where the match is weak. Where a row states a size, it is once, few, many or the class of an expanded clone; other rows omit it.

>NA|TRBJ2-7|NA|TRBV28
CASSLGAPYEQYF
TGTGCCAGCAGTTTAGGGGCGCCCTACGAGCAGTACTTC
>NA|TRBJ1-2|NA|TRBV5-6
CASSRGWTPIGDYGYTF
TGTGCCAGCAGCAGGGGATGGACACCTATTGGGGACTATGGCTACACCTTC
>NA|TRBJ1-1|NA|TRBV29-1
CSVEPGLNTEAFF
TGCAGCGTTGAGCCAGGTCTAAACACTGAAGCTTTCTTT
>TRBD1|TRBJ1-4|NA|TRBV11-2
CASSRTGVGEKLFF
TGTGCCAGCAGCCGGACAGGGGTTGGTGAAAAACTGTTTTTT
>NA|TRBJ2-2|NA|TRBV7-2
CASSLQSGVNTGELFF
TGTGCCAGCAGCTTACAGTCGGGAGTTAACACCGGGGAGCTGTTTTTT
>TRBD1|TRBJ2-3|once|TRBV6-7
CASSRTGTDTQYF
TGTGCCAGCAGTCGGACAGGGACAGATACGCAGTATTTT
>NA|TRBJ1-1|NA|TRBV9
CASSVRGGAEQEAFF
TGTGCCAGCAGCGTAAGGGGCGGGGCTGAGCAAGAAGCTTTCTTT
>NA|TRBJ2-7|NA|TRBV20-1
CSAGGNEQYF
TGCAGTGCCGGAGGGAACGAGCAGTACTTC
>NA|TRBJ1-1|NA|TRBV19
CASSARTAFFNTEAFF
TGTGCCAGTAGTGCCCGGACAGCTTTCTTTAACACTGAAGCTTTCTTT
>TRBD1|TRBJ2-7|NA|TRBV7-9
CASSWGQGISEQYF
TGTGCCAGCAGCTGGGGACAGGGTATTTCCGAGCAGTACTTC
>TRBD1|TRBJ1-2|NA|TRBV28
CASSSVLALDRGRVYGYTF
TGTGCCAGCAGTTCAGTACTAGCCTTGGACAGGGGGCGCGTGTATGGCTACACCTTC
>NA|TRBJ2-7|NA|TRBV19
CASMAGDSSYEQYF
TGTGCCAGTATGGCAGGGGATAGCTCCTACGAGCAGTACTTC
>NA|TRBJ2-1|NA|TRBV18
CASSRDIYNEQFF
TGTGCCAGCTCACGGGACATTTACAATGAGCAGTTCTTC
>NA|TRBJ1-5|NA|TRBV27
CASSFRSNQPQHF
TGTGCCAGCAGTTTTCGTAGCAATCAGCCCCAGCATTTT
>NA|TRBJ1-2|NA|TRBV5-1
CASSIQPLNYGYTF
TGCGCCAGCAGTATACAGCCGCTTAACTATGGCTACACCTTC
>TRBD1|TRBJ2-3|NA|TRBV4-1
CASSPRTGASTDTQYF
TGCGCCAGCAGCCCTCGGACAGGGGCTAGCACAGATACGCAGTATTTT
>TRBD2|TRBJ2-3|NA|TRBV7-9
CASSLLAGGPGSDTQYF
TGTGCCAGCAGCTTACTAGCGGGAGGGCCTGGTTCAGATACGCAGTATTTT
>TRBD1|TRBJ2-5|NA|TRBV15
CATSRWDSSETQYF
TGTGCCACCAGCAGGTGGGACAGTTCCGAGACCCAGTACTTC
>TRBD1|TRBJ2-3|NA|TRBV6-5
CASSYSPGQADTQYF
TGTGCCAGCAGTTACTCGCCGGGACAGGCGGATACGCAGTATTTT
>NA|TRBJ1-1|NA|TRBV20-1
CSARGRDKAFF
TGCAGTGCTAGAGGCCGGGACAAAGCTTTCTTT
>NA|TRBJ1-4|NA|TRBV28
CASSFQGLRNEKLFF
TGTGCCAGCAGTTTTCAGGGCTTAAGGAATGAAAAACTGTTTTTT
>NA|TRBJ2-1|NA|TRBV7-8
CASSRDSQSQTRQFF
TGTGCCAGCAGCCGGGACTCACAATCCCAAACACGGCAGTTCTTC
>TRBD1|TRBJ1-6|NA|TRBV18
CASSPVQGDNSPLHF
TGTGCCAGCTCACCCGTACAGGGGGATAATTCACCCCTCCACTTT
>TRBD1|TRBJ1-3|NA|TRBV10-2
CASSGQGAGGNTIYF
TGCGCCAGCAGCGGACAGGGGGCCGGTGGAAACACCATATATTTT
>TRBD1|TRBJ1-6|NA|TRBV10-3
CAISETGGSYNSPLHF
TGTGCCATCAGTGAGACAGGGGGCTCCTATAATTCACCCCTCCACTTT
>NA|TRBJ2-3|NA|TRBV3-1/TRBV3-2
CASSQRQATDTQYF
TGTGCCAGCAGCCAAAGGCAGGCGACAGATACGCAGTATTTT
>TRBD1|TRBJ1-1|NA|TRBV6-1
CASSWTGGKNTEAFF
TGTGCCAGCAGTTGGACAGGGGGCAAGAACACTGAAGCTTTCTTT
>TRBD1|TRBJ2-7|NA|TRBV6-1
CASSEGTGHEQYF
TGTGCCAGCAGTGAAGGGACAGGTCACGAGCAGTACTTC
>TRBD1|TRBJ2-7|NA|TRBV18
CASSEQAPSGTGFYEQYF
TGTGCCAGCTCAGAACAGGCCCCATCCGGGACAGGGTTCTACGAGCAGTACTTC
>NA|TRBJ1-6|NA|TRBV4-1
CASSQARGSYNSPLHF
TGCGCCAGCAGCCAAGCTCGGGGCTCCTATAATTCACCCCTCCACTTT
>TRBD2|TRBJ2-7|few|TRBV5-4
CASNPAGVVSGEQYF
TGTGCCAGCAATCCAGCGGGAGTCGTATCGGGCGAGCAGTACTTC
>NA|TRBJ1-3|NA|TRBV9
CASSFKTRGEGNTIYF
TGTGCCAGCAGCTTTAAAACCCGGGGAGAGGGAAACACCATATATTTT
>TRBD2|TRBJ2-5|few|TRBV7-7
CASSLAGLQETQYF
TGTGCTAGCAGTCTAGCGGGTCTCCAAGAGACCCAGTACTTC